This note documents a single T cell receptor beta chain sequence. Its antigen is unknown. Depending on availability, patient cells were bead-separated fractions or unselected PBMC. This specimen belongs to a study of STAT5B mutations in CD4+ large granular lymphocyte leukemia. General study points: Data were not HLA-matched across samples. Patient CD4-sorted repertoires stayed more clonal than healthy ones after leukemic-clone removal.

Per the authors' pipeline: The detection floor for productive clonotype frequency was 2.59 x 10-5. The table came from immunoSEQ multiplex PCR; TCRdb's copy has only in-frame clones and leaves some out. The DNA gave D and trimming, while V, J and clone size come from that table. The sample shows 7,500 to 8,500 clones, over 60% of them seen only once. The sequence came from a woman aged 55-70 years with CD4+ T-cell large granular lymphocyte leukemia. The sample was PBMCs.

The CDR3 here is CASSASTGTDSYEQYF. The CDR3 region has the DNA TGTGCCAGCAGCGCAAGCACCGGGACAGACTCCTACGAGCAGTACTTC. This chain joins TRBV9 and TRBJ2-7; the match to TRBD1 covers 7 bases. CDR1 SGDLS and CDR2 YYNGEE come from the germline V gene. The CDR3 length is 16 residues. Trimming at V came to 3 bases and at J to 0 bases, leaving 9 bases not matched to a gene.